This T cell receptor (beta chain) came from a study of Graves' ophthalmopathy and Graves' hyperthyroidism. This clonotype appeared a few times. Amplification from RNA transcripts yielded the TCR beta CDR3 regions. RT-PCR with HTBI primers came first, then second-round multiplex PCR. Each CDR3 protein gets one entry after TCRdb re-called the multiplex PCR reads with MiXCR. The table lists 260,000 or so distinct CDR3 sequences, around 45% of them singletons. CDR1 is SNHLY, CDR2 FYNNEI, per germline. The CDR3 is 14 amino acids. Trimming removed 4 bases at V and 0 bases at J, with 7 bases between. Sequences were obtained from peripheral blood. The V and J genes are TRBV2 and TRBJ1-3; no clear D. The sequence was collected from an adult man with Graves' ophthalmopathy. CDR3 sequence reads: CASSVGASGNTIYF. The DNA of the CDR3 is TGTGCCAGCAGTGTTGGAGCCTCTGGAAACACCATATATTTT.